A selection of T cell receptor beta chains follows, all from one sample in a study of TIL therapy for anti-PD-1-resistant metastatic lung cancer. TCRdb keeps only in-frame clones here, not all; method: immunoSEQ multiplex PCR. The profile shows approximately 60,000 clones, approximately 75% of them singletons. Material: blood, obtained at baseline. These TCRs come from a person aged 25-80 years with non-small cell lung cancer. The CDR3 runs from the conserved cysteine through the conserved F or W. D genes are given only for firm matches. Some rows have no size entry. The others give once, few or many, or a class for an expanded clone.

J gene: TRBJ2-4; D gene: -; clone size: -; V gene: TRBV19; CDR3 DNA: TGTGCCAGTAGTATAAAGCCGGGCGGGTGGAACATTCAGTACTTC; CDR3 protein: CASSIKPGGWNIQYF
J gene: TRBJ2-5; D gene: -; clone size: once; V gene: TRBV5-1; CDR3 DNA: TGCGCCAGCAGCTCCAGACCCCAAGAGACCCAGTACTTC; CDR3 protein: CASSSRPQETQYF
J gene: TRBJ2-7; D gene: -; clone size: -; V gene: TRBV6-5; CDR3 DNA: TGTGCCAGCAGAAACGGGGCAGGGCGAGACGAGCAGTACTTC; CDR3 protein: CASRNGAGRDEQYF
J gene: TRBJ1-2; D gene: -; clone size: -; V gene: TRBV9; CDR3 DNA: TGTGCCAGCAGCGTAGCTGCCAGGTCCGACTATGGCTACACCTTC; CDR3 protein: CASSVAARSDYGYTF
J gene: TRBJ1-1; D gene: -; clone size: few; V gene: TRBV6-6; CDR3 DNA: TGTGCCAGCAGTTACCCGGACAGCGAAGCTTTCTTT; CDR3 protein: CASSYPDSEAFF
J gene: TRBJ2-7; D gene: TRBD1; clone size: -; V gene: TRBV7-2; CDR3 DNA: TGTGCCAGCAGCTTAGCCGGGACAGAATACGAGCAGTACTTC; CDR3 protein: CASSLAGTEYEQYF
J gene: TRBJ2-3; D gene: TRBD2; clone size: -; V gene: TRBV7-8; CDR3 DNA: TGTGCCAGCAGCTCAGGACTTGCGGGGGGCGGAGCAGATACGCAGTATTTT; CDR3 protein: CASSSGLAGGGADTQYF
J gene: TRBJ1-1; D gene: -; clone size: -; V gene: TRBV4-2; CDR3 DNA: TGTGCCAGCAGCCAAGAAGGTAACAGGGCTCTCGGAGCTTTCTTT; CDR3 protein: CASSQEGNRALGAFF
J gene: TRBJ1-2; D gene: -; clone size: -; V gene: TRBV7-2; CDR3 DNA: TGTGCCAGCAGCTGGGGGGGGTCTGGCTACACCTTC; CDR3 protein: CASSWGGSGYTF
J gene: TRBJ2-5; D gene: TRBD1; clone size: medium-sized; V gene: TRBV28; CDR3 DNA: TGTGCCAGCAGTCCCCATTTTAGGGACAGCAGGGGCGAGACCCAGTACTTC; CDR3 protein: CASSPHFRDSRGETQYF
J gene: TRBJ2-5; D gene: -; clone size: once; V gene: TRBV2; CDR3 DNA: TGTGCCAGCAGCTACGACAGAGAGACCCAGTACTTC; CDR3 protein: CASSYDRETQYF
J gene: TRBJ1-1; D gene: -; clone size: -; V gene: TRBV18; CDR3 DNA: TGTGCCAGCGCAGAACGATCAGCTGGGACTGAAGCTTTCTTT; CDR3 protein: CASAERSAGTEAFF
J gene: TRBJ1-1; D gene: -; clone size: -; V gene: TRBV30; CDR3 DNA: TGTGCCTGGAGCATCCGGGACTCTGCTGCTGAAGCTTTCTTT; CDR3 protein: CAWSIRDSAAEAFF
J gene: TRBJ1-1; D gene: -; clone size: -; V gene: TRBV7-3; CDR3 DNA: TGTGCCAGCAGCTTAACGTACTCACTGAACACTGAAGCTTTCTTT; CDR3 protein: CASSLTYSLNTEAFF
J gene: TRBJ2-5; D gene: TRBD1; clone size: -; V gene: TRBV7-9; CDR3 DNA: TGTGCCAGCAGCTTCACAGGGGGCCCTGGGACCCAGTACTTC; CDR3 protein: CASSFTGGPGTQYF
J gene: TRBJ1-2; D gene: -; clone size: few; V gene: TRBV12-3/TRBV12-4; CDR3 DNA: TGTGCCAGCGTACAGGGAGTTGGCTATGGCTACACCTTC; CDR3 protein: CASVQGVGYGYTF
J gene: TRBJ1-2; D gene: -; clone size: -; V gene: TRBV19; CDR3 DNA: TGTGCCAGTAGTATGGCTCCCTATGGCTACACCTTC; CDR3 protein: CASSMAPYGYTF
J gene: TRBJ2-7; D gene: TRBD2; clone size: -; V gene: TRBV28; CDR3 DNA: TGTGCCAGCAGCCTCGACCTTCCAGGAGCCGCTAGCGGGAGGGGGTACGAGCAGTACTTC; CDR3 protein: CASSLDLPGAASGRGYEQYF
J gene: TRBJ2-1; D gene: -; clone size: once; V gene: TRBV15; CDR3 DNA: TGTGCCACCAGCGGTCGTCGGGGCAGTGAGCAGTTCTTC; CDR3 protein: CATSGRRGSEQFF
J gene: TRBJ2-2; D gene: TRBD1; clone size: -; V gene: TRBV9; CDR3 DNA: TGTGCCAGCAGCGAGGGACAGGCGAACACCGGGGAGCTGTTTTTT; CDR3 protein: CASSEGQANTGELFF
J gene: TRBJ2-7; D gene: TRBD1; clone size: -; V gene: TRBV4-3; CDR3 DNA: TGCGCCAGCAGCCAACGACAGGGAGAGAAGCAGTACTTC; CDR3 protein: CASSQRQGEKQYF
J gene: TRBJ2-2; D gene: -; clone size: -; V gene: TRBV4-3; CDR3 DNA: TGCGCCAGCAGCCTATTCAGAAACACCGGGGAGCTGTTTTTT; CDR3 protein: CASSLFRNTGELFF
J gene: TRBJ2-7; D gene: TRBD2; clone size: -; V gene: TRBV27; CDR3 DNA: TGTGCCAGCAGACGGCGGGGGTCGACCTACGAGCAGTACTTC; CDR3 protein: CASRRRGSTYEQYF
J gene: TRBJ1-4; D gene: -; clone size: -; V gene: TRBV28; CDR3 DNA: TGTGCCAGCAGTTCCTACCCCGACAGATTCAATGAAAAACTGTTTTTT; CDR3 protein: CASSSYPDRFNEKLFF
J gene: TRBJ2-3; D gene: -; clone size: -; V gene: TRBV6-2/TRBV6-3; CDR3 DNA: TGTGCCAGCAGTTACGACATCAGCCCTAGCACAGATACGCAGTATTTT; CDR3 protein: CASSYDISPSTDTQYF
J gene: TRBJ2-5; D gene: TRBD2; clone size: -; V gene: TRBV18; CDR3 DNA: TGTGCCAGCTCCCGTACTAGCGGAGAGACCCAGTACTTC; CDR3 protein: CASSRTSGETQYF
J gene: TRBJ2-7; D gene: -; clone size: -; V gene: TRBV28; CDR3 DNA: TGTGCCAGCAGCTCATCCGGTCTTGGGTCGGGCTACGAGCAGTACTTC; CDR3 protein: CASSSSGLGSGYEQYF
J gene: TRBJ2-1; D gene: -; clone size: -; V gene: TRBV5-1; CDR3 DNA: TGCGCCAGCAGCTTGGAGGGACGGTACAATGAGCAGTTCTTC; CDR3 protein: CASSLEGRYNEQFF
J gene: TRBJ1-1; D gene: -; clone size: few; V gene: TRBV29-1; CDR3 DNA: TGCGTTACGGAGGAACACACTGAAGCTTTCTTT; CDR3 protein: CVTEEHTEAFF
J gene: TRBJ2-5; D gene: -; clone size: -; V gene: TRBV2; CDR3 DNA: TGTGCCAGCAGATTAGAGAAGGCGCAAGAGACCCAGTACTTC; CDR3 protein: CASRLEKAQETQYF
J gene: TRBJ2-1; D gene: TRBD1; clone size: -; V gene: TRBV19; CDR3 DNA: TGTGCCAGTAGTATTCAGACAGGGGGCGGGTACAATGAGCAGTTCTTC; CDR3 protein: CASSIQTGGGYNEQFF
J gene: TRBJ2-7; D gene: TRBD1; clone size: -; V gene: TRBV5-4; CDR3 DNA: TGTGCCAGCAGCGGCTGGACAGGGGGTTCCTACGAGCAGTACTTC; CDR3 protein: CASSGWTGGSYEQYF
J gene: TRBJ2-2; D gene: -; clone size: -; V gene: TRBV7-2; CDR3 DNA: TGTGCCAGCAGCCGCATTTCCACCATCACCGGGGAGCTGTTTTTT; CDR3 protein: CASSRISTITGELFF
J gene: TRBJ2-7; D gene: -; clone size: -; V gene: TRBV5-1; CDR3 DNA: TGCGCCAGCAGCTTGTTACCGAGAACCTACGAGCAGTACTTC; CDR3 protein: CASSLLPRTYEQYF
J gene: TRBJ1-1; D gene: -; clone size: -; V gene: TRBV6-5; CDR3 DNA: TGTGCCAGCAGTTCCCGGAGGGCAGGTACGAACACTGAAGCTTTCTTT; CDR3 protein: CASSSRRAGTNTEAFF
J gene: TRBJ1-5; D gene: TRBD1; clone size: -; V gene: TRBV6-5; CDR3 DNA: TGTGCCAGCAGCCTAGGACAGGGGTACAATCAGCCCCAGCATTTT; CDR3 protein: CASSLGQGYNQPQHF
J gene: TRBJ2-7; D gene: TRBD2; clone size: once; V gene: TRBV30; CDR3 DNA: TGTGCCTGGAGTGTGCTAGCGGGACCTCATTACTTC; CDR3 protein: CAWSVLAGPHYF
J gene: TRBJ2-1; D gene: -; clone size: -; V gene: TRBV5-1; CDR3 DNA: TGCGCCAGCAGCACCGGGGAGTTAAGGGAGCAGTTCTTC; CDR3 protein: CASSTGELREQFF
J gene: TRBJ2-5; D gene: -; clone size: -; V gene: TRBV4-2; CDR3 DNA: TGTGCCAGCAGCCAAGAATCATGGGCAGCTCAAGAGACCCAGTACTTC; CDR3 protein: CASSQESWAAQETQYF
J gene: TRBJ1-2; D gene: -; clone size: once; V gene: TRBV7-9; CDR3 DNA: TGTGCCAGCAGCTTACTGGGAGGACAGTCCTTGGTTGGCTACACCTTC; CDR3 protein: CASSLLGGQSLVGYTF
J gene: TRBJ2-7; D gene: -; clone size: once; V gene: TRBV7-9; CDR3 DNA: TGTGCCAGCAACTTAGAGGGAGAGCAGTACTTC; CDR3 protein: CASNLEGEQYF
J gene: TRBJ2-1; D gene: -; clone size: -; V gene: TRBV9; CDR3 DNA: TGTGCCAGCAGCCCCCGTCTAGCGCAAGAGCAGTTCTTC; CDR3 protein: CASSPRLAQEQFF
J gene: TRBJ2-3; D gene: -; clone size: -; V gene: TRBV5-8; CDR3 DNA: TGTGCCAGCAGCTCCGGACAGAGTAGTTATTTGGATACGCAGTATTTT; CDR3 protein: CASSSGQSSYLDTQYF
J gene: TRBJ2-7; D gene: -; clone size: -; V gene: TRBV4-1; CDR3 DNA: TGCGCCAGCAGCCAAGTAAAGGGGAAGTACGAGCAGTACTTC; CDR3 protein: CASSQVKGKYEQYF
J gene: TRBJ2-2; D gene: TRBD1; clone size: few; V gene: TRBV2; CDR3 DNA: TGTGCCAGCAGTGATTGGGCCAGGGGGCTGAGAGGGGAGCTGTTTTTT; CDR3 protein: CASSDWARGLRGELFF
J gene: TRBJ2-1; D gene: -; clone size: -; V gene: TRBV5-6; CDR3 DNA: TGTGCCAGCAGCATGAGGACTGCGAATGAGCAGTTCTTC; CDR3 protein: CASSMRTANEQFF
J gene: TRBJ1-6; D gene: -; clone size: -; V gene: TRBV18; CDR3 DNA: TGTGCCAGCTCACCACCCAGCTCCTATAATTCACCCCTCCACTTT; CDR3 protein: CASSPPSSYNSPLHF
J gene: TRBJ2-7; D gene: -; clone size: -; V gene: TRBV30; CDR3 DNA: TGTGCCTGGAACCTCGAGGGTACGGGGCACCCCGAGCAGTACTTC; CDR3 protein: CAWNLEGTGHPEQYF
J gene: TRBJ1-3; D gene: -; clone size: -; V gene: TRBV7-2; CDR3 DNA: TGTGCCAGCAGCCGCGACCCTTCGGAAGGAAACACCATATATTTT; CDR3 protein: CASSRDPSEGNTIYF
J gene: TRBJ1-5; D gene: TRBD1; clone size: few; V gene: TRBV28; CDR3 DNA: TGTGCCAGCAGTAAGGGACAGAGCAATCAGCCCCAGCATTTT; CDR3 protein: CASSKGQSNQPQHF
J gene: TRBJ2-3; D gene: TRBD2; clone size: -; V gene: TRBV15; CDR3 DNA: TGTGCCACCAGCACAATTGGGGGGGCAGATACGCAGTATTTT; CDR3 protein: CATSTIGGADTQYF
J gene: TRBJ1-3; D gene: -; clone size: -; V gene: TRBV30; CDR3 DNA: TGTGCCTGGAGTCCGCTCCTACACACCATATATTTT; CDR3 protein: CAWSPLLHTIYF
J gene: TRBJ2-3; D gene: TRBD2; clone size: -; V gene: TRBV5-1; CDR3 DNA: TGCGCCAGCAGCGCCTTCAGCGGGGTTCGCACAGATACGCAGTATTTT; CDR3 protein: CASSAFSGVRTDTQYF